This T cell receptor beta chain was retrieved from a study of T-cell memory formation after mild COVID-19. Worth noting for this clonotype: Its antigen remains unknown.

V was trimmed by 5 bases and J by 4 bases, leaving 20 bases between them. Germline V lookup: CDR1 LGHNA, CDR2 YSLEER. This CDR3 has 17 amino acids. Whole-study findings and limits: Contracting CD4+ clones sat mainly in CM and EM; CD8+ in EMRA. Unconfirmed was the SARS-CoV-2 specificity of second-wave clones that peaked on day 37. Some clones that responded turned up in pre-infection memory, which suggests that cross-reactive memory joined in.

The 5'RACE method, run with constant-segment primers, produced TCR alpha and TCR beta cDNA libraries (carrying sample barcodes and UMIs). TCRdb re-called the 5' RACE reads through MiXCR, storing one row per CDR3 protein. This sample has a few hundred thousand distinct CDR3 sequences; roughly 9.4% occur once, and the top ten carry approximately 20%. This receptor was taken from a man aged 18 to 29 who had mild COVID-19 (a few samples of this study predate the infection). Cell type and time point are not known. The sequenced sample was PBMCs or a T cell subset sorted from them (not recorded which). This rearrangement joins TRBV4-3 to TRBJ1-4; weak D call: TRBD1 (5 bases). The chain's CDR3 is CASSKGERGRLNEKLFF. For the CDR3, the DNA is TGCGCCAGCAGCAAAGGGGAGAGGGGCAGGCTTAATGAAAAACTGTTTTTT.